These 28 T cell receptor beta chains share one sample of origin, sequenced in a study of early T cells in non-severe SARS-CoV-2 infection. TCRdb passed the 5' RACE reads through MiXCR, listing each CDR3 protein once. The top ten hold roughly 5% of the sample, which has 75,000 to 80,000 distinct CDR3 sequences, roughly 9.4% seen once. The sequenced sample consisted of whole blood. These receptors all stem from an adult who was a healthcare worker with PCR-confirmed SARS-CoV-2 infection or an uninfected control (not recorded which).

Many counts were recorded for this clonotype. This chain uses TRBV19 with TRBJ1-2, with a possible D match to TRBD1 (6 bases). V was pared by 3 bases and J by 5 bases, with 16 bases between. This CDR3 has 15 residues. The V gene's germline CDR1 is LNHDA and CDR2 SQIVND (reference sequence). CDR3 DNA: TGTGCCAGTAGTATGATCCAGGGCAGGGGATATGGCTACACCTTC. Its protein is CASSMIQGRGYGYTF.

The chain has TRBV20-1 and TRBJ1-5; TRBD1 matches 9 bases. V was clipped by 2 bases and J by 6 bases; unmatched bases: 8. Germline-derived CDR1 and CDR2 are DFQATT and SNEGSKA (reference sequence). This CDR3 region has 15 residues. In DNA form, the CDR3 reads TGCAGTGCTAGAAAGGGACAGGGACTTAGTCAGCCCCAGCATTTT. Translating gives CSARKGQGLSQPQHF.

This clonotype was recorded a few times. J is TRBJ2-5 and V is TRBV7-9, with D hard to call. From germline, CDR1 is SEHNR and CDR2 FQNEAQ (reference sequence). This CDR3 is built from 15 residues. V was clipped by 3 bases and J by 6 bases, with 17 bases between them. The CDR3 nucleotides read TGTGCCAGCAGCTTGGAGAGGTCCAGTGTGAAGACCCAGTACTTC. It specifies CASSLERSSVKTQYF.

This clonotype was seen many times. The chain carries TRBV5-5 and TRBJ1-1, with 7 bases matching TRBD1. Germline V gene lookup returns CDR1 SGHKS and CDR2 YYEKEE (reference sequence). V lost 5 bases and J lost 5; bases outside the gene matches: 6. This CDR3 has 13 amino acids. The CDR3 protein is CASSFGGQTEAFF. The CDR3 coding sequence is TGTGCCAGCAGTTTTGGGGGACAGACTGAAGCTTTCTTT.

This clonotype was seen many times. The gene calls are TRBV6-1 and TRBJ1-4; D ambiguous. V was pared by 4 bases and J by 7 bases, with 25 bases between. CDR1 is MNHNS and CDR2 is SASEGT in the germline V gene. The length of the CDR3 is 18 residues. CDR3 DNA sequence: TGTGCCAGCAGTGTCGTCGGCTCCATAGTAGGGAGACTTGAAAAACTGTTTTTT. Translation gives CASSVVGSIVGRLEKLFF.

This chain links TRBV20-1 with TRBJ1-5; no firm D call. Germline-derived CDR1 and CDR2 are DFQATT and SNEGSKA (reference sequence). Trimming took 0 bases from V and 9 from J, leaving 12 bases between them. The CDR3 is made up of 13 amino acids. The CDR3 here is CSARDQASRPQHF. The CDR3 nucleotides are TGCAGTGCTAGAGATCAGGCCTCCCGGCCCCAGCATTTT.

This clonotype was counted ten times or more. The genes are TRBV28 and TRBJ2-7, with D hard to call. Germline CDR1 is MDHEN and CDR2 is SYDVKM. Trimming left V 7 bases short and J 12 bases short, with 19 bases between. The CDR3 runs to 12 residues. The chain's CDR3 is CASIKGKGSMYF. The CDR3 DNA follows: TGTGCCAGCATCAAGGGAAAGGGTAGTATGTACTTC.

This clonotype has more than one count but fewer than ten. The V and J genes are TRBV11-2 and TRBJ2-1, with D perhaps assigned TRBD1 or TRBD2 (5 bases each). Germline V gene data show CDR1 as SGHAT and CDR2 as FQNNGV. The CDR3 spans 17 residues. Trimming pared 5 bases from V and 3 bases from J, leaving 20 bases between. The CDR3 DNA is TGTGCCAGCAGCCCGATAACCGGGACCCAAAACTACAATGAGCAGTTCTTC. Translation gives CASSPITGTQNYNEQFF.

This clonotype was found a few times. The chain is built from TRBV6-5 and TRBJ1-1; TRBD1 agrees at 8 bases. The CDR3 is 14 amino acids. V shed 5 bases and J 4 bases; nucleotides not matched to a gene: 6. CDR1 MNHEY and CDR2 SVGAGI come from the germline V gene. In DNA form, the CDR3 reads TGTGCCAGCAGTCCCCGGACAGGGACCACTGAAGCTTTCTTT. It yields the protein CASSPRTGTTEAFF.

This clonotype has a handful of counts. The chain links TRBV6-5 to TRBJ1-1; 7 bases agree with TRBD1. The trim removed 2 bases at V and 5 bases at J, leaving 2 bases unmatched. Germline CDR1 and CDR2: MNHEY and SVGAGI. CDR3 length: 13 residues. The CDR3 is CASSYRGRTEAFF. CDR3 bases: TGTGCCAGCAGTTACAGGGGGCGGACTGAAGCTTTCTTT.

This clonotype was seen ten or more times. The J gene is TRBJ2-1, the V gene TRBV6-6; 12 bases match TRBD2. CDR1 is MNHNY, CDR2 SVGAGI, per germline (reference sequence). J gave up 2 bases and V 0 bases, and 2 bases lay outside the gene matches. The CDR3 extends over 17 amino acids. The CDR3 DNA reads TGTGCCAGCAGTTACTCGCGACTAGCGGGAGCCTACAATGAGCAGTTCTTC. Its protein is CASSYSRLAGAYNEQFF.

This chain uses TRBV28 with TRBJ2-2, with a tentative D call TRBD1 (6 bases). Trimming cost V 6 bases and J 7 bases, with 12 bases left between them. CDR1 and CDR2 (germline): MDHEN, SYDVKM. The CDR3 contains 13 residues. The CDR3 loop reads CASRSRGIGELFF. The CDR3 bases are TGTGCCAGCAGGTCCAGGGGTATCGGGGAGCTGTTTTTT.

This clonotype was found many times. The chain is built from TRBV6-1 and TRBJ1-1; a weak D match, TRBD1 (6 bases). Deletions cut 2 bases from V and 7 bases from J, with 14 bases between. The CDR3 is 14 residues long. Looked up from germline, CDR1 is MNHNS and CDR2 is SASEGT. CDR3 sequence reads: CASSEPAGVGEAFF. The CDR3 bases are TGTGCCAGCAGTGAACCGGCAGGGGTGGGTGAAGCTTTCTTT.

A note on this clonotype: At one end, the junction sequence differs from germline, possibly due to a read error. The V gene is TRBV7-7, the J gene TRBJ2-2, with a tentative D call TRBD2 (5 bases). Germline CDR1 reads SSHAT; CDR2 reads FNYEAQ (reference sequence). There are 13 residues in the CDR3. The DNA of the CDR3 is TGTGCCAGCAGCTTCATTGGCACCGGGGAGCTGCTTTTT. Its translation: CASSFIGTGELLF. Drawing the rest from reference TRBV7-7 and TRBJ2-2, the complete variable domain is GAGVSQSPRYKVTKRGQDVTLRCDPISSHATLYWYQQALGQGPEFLTYFNYEAQPDKSGLPSDRFSAERPEGSISTLTIQRTEQRDSAMYRCASSFIGTGELLFGEGSRLTVL.

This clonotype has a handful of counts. CDR3 DNA sequence: TGTGCCAGCAGCTTAGGACGTATCCGCCAAGAGACCCAGTACTTC. Residues: CASSLGRIRQETQYF. The rearrangement joins TRBV7-8 to TRBJ2-5; D not certain. The CDR3 length is 15 residues. The germline gives CDR1 SGHVS, CDR2 FQNEAQ. V lost 1 base and J lost 1, with 10 bases in between.

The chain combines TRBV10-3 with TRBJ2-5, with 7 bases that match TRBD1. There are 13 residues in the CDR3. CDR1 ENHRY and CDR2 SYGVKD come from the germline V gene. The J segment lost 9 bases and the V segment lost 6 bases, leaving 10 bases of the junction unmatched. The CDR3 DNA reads TGTGCCATCAGACCCGGACAGGTCGGGGCCCAGTACTTC. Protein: CAIRPGQVGAQYF.

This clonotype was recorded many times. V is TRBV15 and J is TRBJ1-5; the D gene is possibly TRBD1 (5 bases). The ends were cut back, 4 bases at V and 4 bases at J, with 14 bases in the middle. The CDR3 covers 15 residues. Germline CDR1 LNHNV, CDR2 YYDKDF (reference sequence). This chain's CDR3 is CATSTDKGLNQPQHF. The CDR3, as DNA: TGTGCCACCAGCACTGACAAGGGGCTTAATCAGCCCCAGCATTTT.

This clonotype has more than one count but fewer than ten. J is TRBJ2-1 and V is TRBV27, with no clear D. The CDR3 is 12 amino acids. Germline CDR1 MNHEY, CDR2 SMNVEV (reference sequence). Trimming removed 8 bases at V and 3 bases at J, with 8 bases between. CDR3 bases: TGTGCCAGCGGTGAGAACTACAATGAGCAGTTCTTC. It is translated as CASGENYNEQFF.

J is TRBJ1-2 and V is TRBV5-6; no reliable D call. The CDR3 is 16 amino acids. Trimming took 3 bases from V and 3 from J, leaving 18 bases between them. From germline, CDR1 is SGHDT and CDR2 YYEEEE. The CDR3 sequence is CASSSSSQDGDYGYTF. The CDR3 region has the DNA TGTGCCAGCAGCTCATCCTCCCAGGACGGAGACTATGGCTACACCTTC.

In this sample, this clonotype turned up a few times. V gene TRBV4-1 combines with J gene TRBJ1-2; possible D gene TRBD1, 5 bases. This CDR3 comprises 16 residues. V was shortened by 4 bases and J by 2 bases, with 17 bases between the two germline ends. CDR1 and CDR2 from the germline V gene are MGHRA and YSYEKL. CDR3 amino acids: CASSPTEGRMNYGYTF. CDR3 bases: TGCGCCAGCAGCCCCACCGAGGGACGGATGAACTATGGCTACACCTTC.

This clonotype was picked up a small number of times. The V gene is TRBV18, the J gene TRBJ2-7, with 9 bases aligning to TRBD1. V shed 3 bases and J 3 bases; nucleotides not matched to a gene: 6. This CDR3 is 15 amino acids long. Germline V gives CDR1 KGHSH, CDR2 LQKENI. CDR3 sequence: CASSPGDRVYYEQYF. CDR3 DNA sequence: TGTGCCAGCTCACCTGGGGACAGGGTTTACTACGAGCAGTACTTC.

The CDR3 is CASSFYRGQGSEQYF. The CDR3 DNA is TGTGCCAGCAGCTTCTACCGGGGCCAGGGCTCCGAGCAGTACTTC. The chain carries TRBV7-9 and TRBJ2-7, with D possibly called TRBD1 or TRBD2 (5 bases each). This CDR3 is built from 15 residues. Germline values: CDR1 SEHNR, CDR2 FQNEAQ (reference sequence). With 3 bases removed from V and 6 bases from J, the gap between germline ends came to 18 bases.

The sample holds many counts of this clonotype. In nucleotides, the CDR3 is TGTGCCAGCAGGGTCCGTCCAGCTGAAGCTTTCTTT. It yields the protein CASRVRPAEAFF. The chain couples TRBV28 to TRBJ1-1, with D unclear. Trimming stripped 6 bases from V and 6 bases from J, with 11 bases between. In germline, CDR1 is MDHEN, CDR2 SYDVKM. This CDR3 spans 12 amino acids.

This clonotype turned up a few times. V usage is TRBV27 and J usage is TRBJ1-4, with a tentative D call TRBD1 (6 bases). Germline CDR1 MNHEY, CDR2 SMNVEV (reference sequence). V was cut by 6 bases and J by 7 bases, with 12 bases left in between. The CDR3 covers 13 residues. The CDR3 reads CASRSRGGEKLFF. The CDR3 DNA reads TGTGCCAGCAGAAGTCGAGGGGGTGAAAAACTGTTTTTT.

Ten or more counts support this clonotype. DNA of the CDR3: TGTGCCAGCACCGGACTAGCGGGAGGAGTTAGGGACAATGAGCAGTTCTTC. Translation: CASTGLAGGVRDNEQFF. The gene calls are TRBV12-3 or TRBV12-4 and TRBJ2-1; 14 positions agree with TRBD2. This CDR3 region has 17 residues. After removal of 7 bases from V and 5 bases from J, the junction contained 10 bases not matched to a gene.

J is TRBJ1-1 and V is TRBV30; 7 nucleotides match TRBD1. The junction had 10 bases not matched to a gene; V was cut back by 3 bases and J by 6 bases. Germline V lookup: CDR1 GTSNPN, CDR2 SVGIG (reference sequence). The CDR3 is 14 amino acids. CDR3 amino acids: CAWRRTGEGSEAFF. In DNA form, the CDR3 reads TGTGCCTGGAGGCGGACAGGAGAAGGATCTGAAGCTTTCTTT.

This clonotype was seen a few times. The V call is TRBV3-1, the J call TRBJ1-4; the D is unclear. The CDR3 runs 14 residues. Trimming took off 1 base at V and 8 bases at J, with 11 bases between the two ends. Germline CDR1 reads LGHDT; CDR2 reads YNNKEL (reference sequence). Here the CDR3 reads CASSQGHLTEKLFF. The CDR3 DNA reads TGTGCCAGCAGCCAAGGACACCTTACCGAAAAACTGTTTTTT.

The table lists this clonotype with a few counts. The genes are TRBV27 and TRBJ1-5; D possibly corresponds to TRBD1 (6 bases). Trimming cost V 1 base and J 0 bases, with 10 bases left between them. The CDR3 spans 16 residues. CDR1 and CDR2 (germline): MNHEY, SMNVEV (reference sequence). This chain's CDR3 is CASSLLGQLSNQPQHF. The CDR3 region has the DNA TGTGCCAGCAGTTTATTAGGACAGCTTAGCAATCAGCCCCAGCATTTT.